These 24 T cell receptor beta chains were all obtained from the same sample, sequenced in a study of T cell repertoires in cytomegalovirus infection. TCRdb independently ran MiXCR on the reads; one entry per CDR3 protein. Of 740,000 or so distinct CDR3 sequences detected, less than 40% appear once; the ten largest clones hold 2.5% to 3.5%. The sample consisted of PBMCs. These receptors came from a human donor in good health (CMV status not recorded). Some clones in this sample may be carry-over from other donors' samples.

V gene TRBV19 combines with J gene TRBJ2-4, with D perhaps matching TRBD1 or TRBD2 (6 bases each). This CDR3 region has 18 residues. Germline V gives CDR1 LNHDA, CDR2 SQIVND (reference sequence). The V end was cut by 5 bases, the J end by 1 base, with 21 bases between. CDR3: CASSWVFKGGPAKNIQYF. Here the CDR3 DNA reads TGTGCCAGTAGTTGGGTTTTTAAGGGGGGCCCGGCCAAAAACATTCAGTACTTC.

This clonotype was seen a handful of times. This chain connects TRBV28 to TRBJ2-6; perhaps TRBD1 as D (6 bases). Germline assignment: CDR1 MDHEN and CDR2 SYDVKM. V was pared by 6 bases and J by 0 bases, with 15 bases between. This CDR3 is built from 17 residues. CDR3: CASSPGTGLSGANVLTF. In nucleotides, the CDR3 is TGTGCCAGCAGCCCCGGTACAGGGCTCTCTGGGGCCAACGTCCTGACTTTC.

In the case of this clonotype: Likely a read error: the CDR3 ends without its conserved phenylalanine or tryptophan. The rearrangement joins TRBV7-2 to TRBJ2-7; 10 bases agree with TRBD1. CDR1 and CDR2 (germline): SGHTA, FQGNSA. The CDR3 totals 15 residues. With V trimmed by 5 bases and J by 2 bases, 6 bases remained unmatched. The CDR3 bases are TGTGCCAGCAGCGAAGACAGGGGGCGAGCCTACGAGCAGTACTTA. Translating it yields CASSEDRGRAYEQYL.

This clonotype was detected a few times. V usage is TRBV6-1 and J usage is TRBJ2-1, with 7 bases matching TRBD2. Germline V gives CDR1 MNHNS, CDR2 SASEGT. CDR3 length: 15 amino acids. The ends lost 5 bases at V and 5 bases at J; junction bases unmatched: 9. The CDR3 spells CASSPRDYTNNEQFF. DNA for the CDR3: TGTGCCAGCAGTCCCCGGGACTATACAAACAATGAGCAGTTCTTC.

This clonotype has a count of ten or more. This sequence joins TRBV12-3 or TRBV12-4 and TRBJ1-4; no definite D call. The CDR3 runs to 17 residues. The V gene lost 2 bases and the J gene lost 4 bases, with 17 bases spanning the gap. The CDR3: CASSLRFSGSRNEKLFF. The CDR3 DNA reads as TGTGCCAGCAGTTTAAGGTTCTCCGGGTCTCGTAATGAAAAACTGTTTTTT.

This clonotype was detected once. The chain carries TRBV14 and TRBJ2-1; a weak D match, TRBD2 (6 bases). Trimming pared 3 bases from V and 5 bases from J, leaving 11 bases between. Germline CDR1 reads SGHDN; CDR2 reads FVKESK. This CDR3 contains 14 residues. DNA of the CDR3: TGTGCCAGCAGCCACCTTAGCGGAGACAATGAGCAGTTCTTC. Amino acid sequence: CASSHLSGDNEQFF.

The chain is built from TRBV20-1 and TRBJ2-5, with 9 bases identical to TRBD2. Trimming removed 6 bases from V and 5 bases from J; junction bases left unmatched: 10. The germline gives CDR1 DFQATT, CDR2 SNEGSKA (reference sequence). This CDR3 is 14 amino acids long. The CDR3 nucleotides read TGCAGTGCCGACGGCGGGGGGGCCAGGGAGACCCAGTACTTC. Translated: CSADGGGARETQYF.

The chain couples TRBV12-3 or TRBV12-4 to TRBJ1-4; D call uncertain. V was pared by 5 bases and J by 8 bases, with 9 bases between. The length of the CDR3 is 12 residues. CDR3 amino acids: CASSPQGEKLFF. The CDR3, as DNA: TGTGCCAGCAGTCCCCAAGGGGAAAAACTGTTTTTT.

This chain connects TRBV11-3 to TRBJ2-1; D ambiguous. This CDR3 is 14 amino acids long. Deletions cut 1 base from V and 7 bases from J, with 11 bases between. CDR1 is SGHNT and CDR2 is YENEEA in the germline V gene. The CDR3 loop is CASSLGGSWNEQFF. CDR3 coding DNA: TGTGCCAGCAGCTTAGGTGGGTCATGGAATGAGCAGTTCTTC.

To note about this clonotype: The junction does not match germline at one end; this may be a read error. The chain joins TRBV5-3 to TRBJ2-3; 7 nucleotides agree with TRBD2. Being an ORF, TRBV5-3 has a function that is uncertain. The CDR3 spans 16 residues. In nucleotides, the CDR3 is TGTGCCAGCAGCTTAGCCGCGGGGGAGACCACAGATACGCAGTATTTT. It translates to CASSLAAGETTDTQYF.

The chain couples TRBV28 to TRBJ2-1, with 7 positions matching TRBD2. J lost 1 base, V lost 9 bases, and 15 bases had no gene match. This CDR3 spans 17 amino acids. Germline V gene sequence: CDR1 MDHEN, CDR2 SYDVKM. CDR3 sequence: CARSTRGEGRSYNEQFF. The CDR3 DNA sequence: TGTGCCAGAAGTACCCGTGGGGAGGGAAGGTCCTACAATGAGCAGTTCTTC. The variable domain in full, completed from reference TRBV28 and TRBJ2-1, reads DVKVTQSSRYLVKRTGEKVFLECVQDMDHENMFWYRQDPGLGLRLIYFSYDVKMKEKGDIPEGYSVSREKKERFSLILESASTNQTSMYLCARSTRGEGRSYNEQFFGPGTRLTVL.

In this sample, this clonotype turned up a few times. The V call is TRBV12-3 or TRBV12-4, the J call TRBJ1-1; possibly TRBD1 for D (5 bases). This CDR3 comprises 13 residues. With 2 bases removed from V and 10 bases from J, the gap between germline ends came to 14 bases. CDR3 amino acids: CASSLREAGRAFF. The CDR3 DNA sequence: TGTGCCAGCAGTTTAAGGGAGGCAGGGAGAGCTTTCTTT.

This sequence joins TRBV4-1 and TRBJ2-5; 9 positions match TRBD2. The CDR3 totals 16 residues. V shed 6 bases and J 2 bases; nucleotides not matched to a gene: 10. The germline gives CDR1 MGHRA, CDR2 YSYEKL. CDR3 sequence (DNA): TGCGCCAGCAGTCTCCCGACTAGCGGAGGACAAGAGACCCAGTACTTC. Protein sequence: CASSLPTSGGQETQYF.

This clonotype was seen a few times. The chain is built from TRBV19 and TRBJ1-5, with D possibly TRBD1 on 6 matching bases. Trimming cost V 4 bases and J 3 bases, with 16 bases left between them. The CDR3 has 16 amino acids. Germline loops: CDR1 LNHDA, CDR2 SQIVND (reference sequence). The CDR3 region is CASSSPGTWNNQPQHF. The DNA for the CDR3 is TGTGCCAGTAGTAGTCCCGGGACATGGAACAATCAGCCCCAGCATTTT.

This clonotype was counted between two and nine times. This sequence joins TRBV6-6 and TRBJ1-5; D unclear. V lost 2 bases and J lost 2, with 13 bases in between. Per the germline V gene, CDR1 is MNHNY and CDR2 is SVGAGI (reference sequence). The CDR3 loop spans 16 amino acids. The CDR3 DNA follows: TGTGCCAGCAGTTACATGGAAAGGCAGGGCAATCAGCCCCAGCATTTT. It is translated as CASSYMERQGNQPQHF.

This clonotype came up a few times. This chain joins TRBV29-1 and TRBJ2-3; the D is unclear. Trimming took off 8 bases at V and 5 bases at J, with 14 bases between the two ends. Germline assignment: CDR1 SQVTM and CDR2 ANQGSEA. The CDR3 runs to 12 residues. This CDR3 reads CSQGAPGDTQYF. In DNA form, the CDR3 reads TGCAGCCAAGGAGCCCCTGGAGATACGCAGTATTTT.

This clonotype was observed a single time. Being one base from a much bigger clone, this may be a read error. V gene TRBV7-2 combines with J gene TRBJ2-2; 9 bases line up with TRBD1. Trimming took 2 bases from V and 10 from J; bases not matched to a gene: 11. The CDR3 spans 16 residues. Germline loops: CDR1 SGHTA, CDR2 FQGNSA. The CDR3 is CASSLRGQGGSEELFF. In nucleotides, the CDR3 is TGTGCCAGCAGCTTAAGGGGACAGGGTGGGTCCGAGGAGCTGTTTTTT.

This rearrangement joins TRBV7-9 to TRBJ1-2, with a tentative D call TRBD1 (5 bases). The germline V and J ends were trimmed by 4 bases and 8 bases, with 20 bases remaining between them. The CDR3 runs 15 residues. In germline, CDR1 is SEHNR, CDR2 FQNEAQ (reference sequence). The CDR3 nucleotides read TGTGCCAGCAGCTGGGGGGTTCGCGGGGTGAAAGGCTACACCTTC. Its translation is CASSWGVRGVKGYTF.

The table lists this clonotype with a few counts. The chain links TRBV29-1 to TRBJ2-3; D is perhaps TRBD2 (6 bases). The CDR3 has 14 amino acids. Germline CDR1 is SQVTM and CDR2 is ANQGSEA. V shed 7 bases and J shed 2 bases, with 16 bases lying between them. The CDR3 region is CSGRGAGTTDTQYF. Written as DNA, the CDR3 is TGCAGCGGCCGCGGGGCGGGGACCACAGATACGCAGTATTTT.

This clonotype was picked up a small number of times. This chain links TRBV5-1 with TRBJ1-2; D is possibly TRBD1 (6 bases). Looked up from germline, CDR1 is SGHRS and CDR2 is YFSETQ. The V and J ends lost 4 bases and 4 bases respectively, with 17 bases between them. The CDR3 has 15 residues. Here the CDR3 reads CASSRDPGQLYGYTF. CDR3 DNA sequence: TGCGCCAGCAGCCGCGACCCCGGACAGCTCTATGGCTACACCTTC.

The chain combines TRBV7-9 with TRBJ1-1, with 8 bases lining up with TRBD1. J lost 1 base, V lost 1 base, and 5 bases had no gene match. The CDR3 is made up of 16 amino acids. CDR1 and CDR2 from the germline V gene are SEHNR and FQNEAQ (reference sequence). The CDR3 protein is CASSLDGGQGNTEAFF. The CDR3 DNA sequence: TGTGCCAGCAGCTTAGACGGCGGACAGGGGAACACTGAAGCTTTCTTT.

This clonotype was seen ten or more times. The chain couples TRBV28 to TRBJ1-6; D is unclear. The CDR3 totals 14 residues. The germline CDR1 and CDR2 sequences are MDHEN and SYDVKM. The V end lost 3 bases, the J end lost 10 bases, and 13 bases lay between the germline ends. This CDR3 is CASSFLGFGSPLHF. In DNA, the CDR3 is TGTGCCAGCAGTTTCCTGGGATTTGGCTCACCCCTCCACTTT.

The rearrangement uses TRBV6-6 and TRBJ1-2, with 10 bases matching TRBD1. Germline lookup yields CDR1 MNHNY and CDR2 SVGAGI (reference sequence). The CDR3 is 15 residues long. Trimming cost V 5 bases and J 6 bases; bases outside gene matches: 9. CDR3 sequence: CASSDRDRGSHGYTF. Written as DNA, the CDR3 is TGTGCCAGCAGTGACCGGGACAGGGGTAGTCATGGCTACACCTTC.

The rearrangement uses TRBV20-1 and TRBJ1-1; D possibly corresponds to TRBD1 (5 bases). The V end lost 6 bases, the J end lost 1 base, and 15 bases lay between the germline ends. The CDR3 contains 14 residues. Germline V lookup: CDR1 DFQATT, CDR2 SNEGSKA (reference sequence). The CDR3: CSALMGRANTEAFF. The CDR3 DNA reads TGCAGTGCCCTCATGGGACGGGCGAACACTGAAGCTTTCTTT.